The source of this TCR beta chain is a study of T cells in Graves' hyperthyroidism and ophthalmopathy (dated by TCRdb to between 2018 and 2020). In terms of the full investigation: Peripheral blood was sampled at the time of initial diagnosis, prior to any treatment. A discovery cohort of about 95 patients, 43 with Graves' ophthalmopathy and approximately 57 with stable Graves' hyperthyroidism, was used to find distinguishing TCR V-J signatures. Prospective prediction of ophthalmopathy was tested in an independent validation cohort consisting of 18 to 20 hyperthyroidism patients and some 17 patients who later progressed to ophthalmopathy. The 100 discovery patients were divided at random into training and test sets in a 7:3 ratio. In addition, the study compared T-cell repertoires in thyroid tissue and in blood from five or six Graves' hyperthyroidism patients. After blood sampling, hyperthyroidism patients were treated with methimazole at a starting dose of 30 mg daily, and ophthalmopathy patients were treated with high-dose intravenous methylprednisolone. According to the paper, TCR Vbeta CDR3 sequencing was carried out on 135 peripheral blood samples, which came from approximately 41 ophthalmopathy, some 73 hyperthyroidism and roughly 17 progressor patients. The research as a whole found: Most expanded thyroid clonotypes (frequency above 0.001) were also detected in blood, suggesting blood repertoires may reflect thyroid immune responses. No statistical method was used to fix the sample size in advance, and group allocation was not hidden from the investigators. In validation, the model predicted progression to ophthalmopathy with approximately 71% sensitivity and 72% to 85% specificity, a median of about six months before onset. A model built on a 13 V-J signature distinguished ophthalmopathy from stable hyperthyroidism, reaching roughly 88% sensitivity and around 82% specificity in cross-validation and 80%/75% in testing.

The TCR beta CDR3 regions were amplified from the RNA transcripts. A first-round RT-PCR of the TCR CDR3 used the HTBI primer set with the Qiagen OneStep RT-PCR kit. The libraries were constructed in a second round of multiplex PCR and then size-selected and purified. The libraries were sequenced on an Illumina HiSeq2000 using paired-end 100 bp reads. In the paper's pipeline: SOAPnuke was used to process the raw data, removing reads that contained adapters or uncalled bases, had a mean Phred below 15, or lacked an exact match to the constant primer or identifier. COPE v1.2.5 was used to merge high-quality paired reads, and clonotypes were defined as unique nucleotide sequences. Clonotypes were aligned to IMGT TRBV, TRBD and TRBJ reference segments using MiTCR v1.1. Analysis was restricted to V-J combinations with a frequency above 0.0001, which covered 98% to 99.2% of repertoires. The TCS score was defined as the ratio of F50 (clonal expansion) to E x V (chaos), calculated using BLOSUM62-based TCRdist between CDR3 peptides within each V-J. Welch's t-statistics and random forest reduced roughly 530 V-J features to some 14, which were used in a naive Bayes classifier (R e1071). The raw public reads went through TCRdb reprocessing: fastp at Q25, MiXCR clone calling, in-frame beta chains kept. Each CDR3 protein gets just one entry, which takes the most common genes and DNA from the rows behind it. These V and J calls are TCRdb output, not the study's own analysis. The sample table contains about 510,000 distinct CDR3 sequences; only one count was recorded for around 15% of them. Of the sample, more than 11% is held by the ten largest clones.

At the junction V is shortened by 1 base and J by 0 bases, with 9 bases in between. The germline V gene yields MNHNS for CDR1 and SASEGT for CDR2. The CDR3 runs 15 residues from the cysteine to the phenylalanine. The read is trimmed to its CDR3 DNA, 45 bases read in frame from base 1. Stable Graves' hyperthyroidism was defined as the absence of progression to ophthalmopathy over 18 months of follow-up. The hyperthyroidism patients were between 18 and 65 years old and newly diagnosed, with a disease duration of less than 2 months. Any patient with an uncontrolled infection, another autoimmune disease, pregnancy or lactation was excluded. Diagnoses relied on clinical symptoms, serum thyroxine and TRAb, thyroid ultrasound and orbital computed tomography. PBMCs were isolated from about 9 ml of fresh peripheral blood by Ficoll-Paque density gradient centrifugation. Total RNA was extracted with Trizol reagent, and quality was checked on an Agilent 2100 Bioanalyzer.

At least ten counts were recorded for this clonotype. Its cognate antigen has yet to be identified. Base qualities are missing; no much larger clone stands one base away. The rearrangement joined TRBV6-1 to TRBJ1-1; a confident D gene designation cannot be given. The clonotype originates from a woman in her forties with Graves' hyperthyroidism. Sequencing was carried out using blood. The DNA sequence is TGTGCCAGCAGTGAAGGGATATATCTGAACACTGAAGCTTTCTTT. This translates into CASSEGIYLNTEAFF.